This T cell receptor beta chain was sequenced during a study of response to subunit inactivated influenza vaccine. Study conclusions and caveats: Each seasonal influenza vaccination recruits few new T cells, the authors suggested.

A note on this clonotype: Its antigen is unknown.

Using its own MiXCR run on the RT-PCR reads, TCRdb lists one record per CDR3 protein. The data contain about 190,000 distinct CDR3 sequences, approximately 15% of them seen just once; the ten biggest clones take up approximately 24%. Germline V gene data show CDR1 as SGHRS and CDR2 as YFSETQ. Trimming left V 0 bases short and J 1 base short, with 11 bases between. This CDR3 has 15 residues. The chain combines TRBV5-1 with TRBJ2-7; D possibly uses TRBD1 or TRBD2 (5 bases each). The receptor's source is a man in his fifties who received an inactivated influenza vaccine. Here the sequenced sample was CD8+ T cells sorted from PBMCs, taken more than 4 days after vaccination. The CDR3 spells CASSLELGPSYEQYF. In nucleotides, the CDR3 is TGCGCCAGCAGCTTGGAATTGGGACCATCCTACGAGCAGTACTTC.